The entry that follows covers one TCR beta chain sequence. Which antigen it targets is not known. No base-level quality is on record; no much larger clone is a single base apart. The CDR3 regions of human TCRbeta chains were subjected to immunosequencing. Turning to the authors' computational methods: Repertoire TCRs were matched against a reference library of SARS-CoV-2-specific TCRs generated with the MIRA antigen-specificity platform. Breadth meant the fraction of unique TCRs that were SARS-CoV-2-associated, whereas depth meant the fraction of total T cells that were SARS-CoV-2-associated. Using the MIRA data, every spike-specific TCR was mapped to the spike region that the TCR reacted to and assigned to either a CD4 or a CD8 class. Log10-transformed breadth and depth values were compared by one-way ANOVA with Sidak's multiple comparisons tests. TCRdb limited this immuneACCESS table to in-frame rearrangements with V and J called. A share of clones is missing; checked studies link under half to unresolved V genes, and the rest is unexplained. V, J and clone size derive from that table, while D and trimming were established from the DNA sequence. The sample table holds about 120,000 clones, of which 93% were seen once. The ten largest clones take up 2.5% to 3% of the sample.

The time point tag for this specimen amounts to: baseline before first vaccination. Samples from vaccinated people were obtained from the UK trials COV001 and COV002, which included a single-blind randomized controlled phase 2/3 trial of AZD1222 (ChAdOx1 nCoV-19) in healthy adults. Trial participant PBMC samples were collected at day 0 and day 28 after the second dose for TCRbeta chain sequencing. The entry originates in a study of T cell responses to AZD1222 COVID-19 vaccine (TCRdb year 2021). As for the study more broadly: AZD1222 recipients with second doses at about 4 weeks or about 12 weeks were pooled, because spike-specific TCR depth and breadth did not differ between schedules. A total of more than 230 trial participants underwent TCR sequencing, of whom nearly 210 had received two doses of AZD1222 and approximately 25 had received two doses of the MenACWY control vaccine. Trial participants were enrolled into age subgroups of 18-55, 56-69 and 70-plus years, which contained about 150, 28 and 57 TCR-sequenced participants, respectively. What the research found in general, with its limitations: The vaccine-associated CD4 TCRs covered the entire spike protein, and the dominant responses fell in regions 160-218 and 743-854. The 56-69-year group was small, and its depth increase did not reach significance, likely because of low power. Most participants were white British and females outnumbered males, and the authors suggested that clonal diversity may have been underestimated. Because no day 14 peak-response samples were available, the repertoires could be characterized only after the peak T cell response. Reportedly, almost half of the unique spike-specific TCRs recognized epitopes lying outside the regions that are mutated in the B.1.351 and B.1.1.7 variants. Only five to seven AZD1222 recipients were SARS-CoV-2 seropositive at baseline, limiting conclusions about previously exposed vaccinees. After two AZD1222 doses, spike-specific TCR breadth and depth were significantly higher than at day 0 and than in MenACWY recipients.

The TCR was taken from an adult in good health. The source material was peripheral blood, sampled on day 0 of AZD1222 vaccination.

The CDR3 protein is CASSDRGLETQYF. The nucleotide sequence is given as TGTGCCAGCAGTGACAGGGGGTTAGAGACCCAGTACTTC. In this chain, TRBV12-3 or TRBV12-4 is recombined with TRBJ2-5; 9 bases in the middle match TRBD1. V and J are trimmed by 5 bases and 4 bases, and the gene matches miss 2 bases of the junction. The CDR3 covers 13 residues, taking in both the cysteine and the phenylalanine. Only the CDR3 part of the read is kept: 39 bases, read in frame from the first base.